This passage covers 17 T cell receptor beta chains from one sample sequenced in a study of blood T cell repertoires in COVID-19. The assay was immunoSEQ multiplex PCR, and TCRdb's table has in-frame clones only and misses some. The table includes 95,000 to 100,000 clones, 65% to 90% detected once. The sequenced sample was peripheral blood. Receptors were obtained from an elderly man with acute or convalescent COVID-19.

As DNA, the CDR3 is TGTGCCAGCAGCCACGAGGGACAGGGGGTCTATGGCTACACCTTC. Translation: CASSHEGQGVYGYTF. The V and J genes are TRBV3-1 (or the pseudogene TRBV3-2) and TRBJ1-2, with 11 nucleotides matching TRBD1. This CDR3 spans 15 amino acids. Per germline, CDR1 LGHDT and CDR2 YNNKEL (reference sequence). After removal of 3 bases from V and 4 bases from J, the junction contained 4 bases not matched to a gene.

CDR3 in amino acids: CSANSAGGADTQYF. The CDR3 DNA reads as TGCAGCGCCAATTCTGCGGGAGGGGCAGATACGCAGTATTTT. This rearrangement joins TRBV29-1 to TRBJ2-3, with 9 bases that match TRBD2. The CDR3 loop spans 14 amino acids. J lost 4 bases, V lost 7 bases, and 9 bases had no gene match. Germline V gene data show CDR1 as SQVTM and CDR2 as ANQGSEA.

The rearrangement uses TRBV5-6 and TRBJ1-5; the D gene is possibly TRBD1 (6 bases). The germline V and J ends were trimmed by 4 bases and 1 base, with 21 bases remaining between them. CDR3 length: 18 residues. Germline V lookup: CDR1 SGHDT, CDR2 YYEEEE. This CDR3 reads CASSRYAPGGPSNQPQHF. Written as DNA, the CDR3 is TGTGCCAGCAGCCGCTACGCTCCGGGGGGCCCGAGCAATCAGCCCCAGCATTTT.

The CDR3 loop is CASSLEDRAYEQYF. The CDR3 DNA reads as TGTGCCAGCAGCTTAGAGGACAGGGCCTACGAGCAGTACTTC. The genes are TRBV7-8 and TRBJ2-7; 8 bases map to TRBD1. Trimming removed 1 base from V and 2 bases from J; junction bases left unmatched: 1. The CDR3 sequence is 14 residues long. Germline V gene data show CDR1 as SGHVS and CDR2 as FQNEAQ.

The chain employs TRBV23-1 and TRBJ2-3; a weak D match, TRBD2 (5 bases). TRBV23-1 is sorted into the ORF group, with uncertain function. V was pared by 1 base and J by 3 bases, with 11 bases between. There are 15 residues in the CDR3. The CDR3 protein is CASSQFIGRTDTQYF. The CDR3 DNA sequence: TGCGCCAGCAGTCAATTCATAGGGAGAACAGATACGCAGTATTTT.

The chain employs TRBV28 and TRBJ1-5, with 8 bases aligning to TRBD1. J lost 5 bases, V lost 9 bases, and 9 bases had no gene match. CDR3 length: 14 residues. The germline CDR1 and CDR2 sequences are MDHEN and SYDVKM. CDR3 nucleotides: TGTGCCAGTCTCCCGACAGGGGATCATCAGCCCCAGCATTTT. This gives the protein CASLPTGDHQPQHF.

A single count supports this clone. The rearrangement uses TRBV7-2 and TRBJ2-6, with TRBD1 identical over 9 bases. The CDR3 sequence is 18 residues long. Trimming removed 3 bases from V and 1 base from J; junction bases left unmatched: 7. Germline loops: CDR1 SGHTA, CDR2 FQGNSA. The CDR3 bases are TGTGCCAGCAGCTTTGGGACAGGGTTGAAGTCTGGGGCCAACGTCCTGACTTTC. Translated: CASSFGTGLKSGANVLTF.

This chain connects TRBV5-1 to TRBJ2-7, with a tentative D call TRBD2 (6 bases). V lost 3 bases and J lost 0, with 16 bases in between. The CDR3 runs to 16 residues. Germline loops: CDR1 SGHRS, CDR2 YFSETQ. DNA for the CDR3: TGCGCCAGCAGCTCGGGACTCTCCCCGAGCTCCTACGAGCAGTACTTC. Translation gives CASSSGLSPSSYEQYF.

The V and J genes are TRBV7-6 and TRBJ1-1; D might be TRBD1 (5 bases). V was pared by 5 bases and J by 0 bases, with 10 bases between. This CDR3 is 14 amino acids long. The germline V gene has CDR1 SGHVS and CDR2 FNYEAQ. Here the CDR3 DNA reads TGTGCCAGCAGCCCCACAGGCTTGAACACTGAAGCTTTCTTT. It translates to CASSPTGLNTEAFF.

With regard to this clone: One end of the junction fails to match germline, which may point to a read error. Other DNA sequences in this sample translate to the same CDR3. CDR3 sequence (DNA): TGTGCTAGCAGCCTAAGGCGGGACTCCACCTACGAGCAGTACTTC. Its translation is CASSLRRDSTYEQYF. This chain connects TRBV7-2 to TRBJ2-7; possibly TRBD2 for D (6 bases). This CDR3 spans 15 amino acids. Looked up from germline, CDR1 is SGHTA and CDR2 is FQGNSA.

J is TRBJ1-5 and V is TRBV4-1, with D possibly being TRBD1 (5 bases). This CDR3 has 13 amino acids. V lost 9 bases, J lost 4 bases, and 13 bases lay in between. The germline V gene has CDR1 MGHRA and CDR2 YSYEKL. The CDR3 is CASSTTGNQPQHF. CDR3 nucleotides: TGCGCCAGTTCTACCACAGGAAATCAGCCCCAGCATTTT.

V gene TRBV18 combines with J gene TRBJ1-1, with a possible D match to TRBD1 (6 bases). This CDR3 has 13 amino acids. CDR1 and CDR2 from the germline V gene are KGHSH and LQKENI. Trimming took 3 bases from V and 6 from J, leaving 11 bases between them. The CDR3 is CASSPTGRAEAFF. The CDR3 bases are TGTGCCAGCTCACCCACAGGGCGGGCTGAAGCTTTCTTT.

This chain joins TRBV10-2 and TRBJ2-3, with 10 bases aligning to TRBD2. CDR1 is WSHSY and CDR2 is SAAADI in the germline V gene. V was pared by 10 bases and J by 5 bases, with 18 bases of the junction left unmatched. This CDR3 has 17 amino acids. The CDR3 spells CAKRPGLAIPGGDTQYF. In DNA form, the CDR3 reads TGCGCCAAAAGACCGGGACTAGCGATTCCCGGGGGAGATACGCAGTATTTT.

This clone occurred a few times. The rearrangement joins TRBV7-2 to TRBJ1-2; 9 bases fit TRBD1. The CDR3 runs 16 residues. Trimming took 0 bases from V and 2 from J; bases not matched to a gene: 4. Germline lookup yields CDR1 SGHTA and CDR2 FQGNSA. CDR3 region: CASSLAPGQGNYGYTF. The CDR3 coding sequence is TGTGCCAGCAGCTTAGCCCCGGGACAGGGAAACTATGGCTACACCTTC.

This chain uses TRBV30 with TRBJ2-1, with D possibly TRBD1 on 6 matching bases. Trimming shortened V by 3 bases and J by 9 bases, and 15 bases separated the two germline ends. Germline CDR1 GTSNPN, CDR2 SVGIG (reference sequence). This CDR3 comprises 13 residues. As DNA, the CDR3 is TGTGCCTGGAGCAGCGGCCAGGGGTCTGAGCAGTTCTTC. Translating gives CAWSSGQGSEQFF.

The V call is TRBV3-1 (or the pseudogene TRBV3-2), the J call TRBJ2-7, with TRBD2 identical over 12 bases. The ends lost 10 bases at V and 3 bases at J; junction bases unmatched: 4. The CDR3 has 13 amino acids. Germline CDR1 LGHDT, CDR2 YNNKEL (reference sequence). Here the CDR3 reads CATTTSGSYEQYF. CDR3 in DNA: TGTGCCACGACGACTAGCGGGAGCTACGAGCAGTACTTC.

The chain carries TRBV29-1 and TRBJ2-4; 10 bases fit TRBD1. The CDR3 is 12 amino acids. From germline, CDR1 is SQVTM and CDR2 ANQGSEA. V shed 7 bases, J shed 4 bases, and the junction held 1 base outside the gene matches. CDR3 amino acids: CSGGQGKNIQYF. In nucleotides, the CDR3 is TGCAGCGGGGGACAGGGGAAAAACATTCAGTACTTC.